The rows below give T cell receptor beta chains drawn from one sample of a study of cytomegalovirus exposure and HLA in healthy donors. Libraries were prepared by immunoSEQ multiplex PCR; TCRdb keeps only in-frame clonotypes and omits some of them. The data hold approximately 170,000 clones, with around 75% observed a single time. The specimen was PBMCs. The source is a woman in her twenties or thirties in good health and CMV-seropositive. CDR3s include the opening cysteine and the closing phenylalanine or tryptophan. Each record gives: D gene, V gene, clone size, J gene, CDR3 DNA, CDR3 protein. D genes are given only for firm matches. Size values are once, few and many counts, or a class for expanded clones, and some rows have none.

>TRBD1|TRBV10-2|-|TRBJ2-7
TGCGCCAGCAGTGATGCAGGGGGTTCCTACGAGCAGTACTTC
CASSDAGGSYEQYF
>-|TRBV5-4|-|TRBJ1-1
TGTGCCAGCAGCTTGCGTTGGCAGGTGAACACTGAAGCTTTCTTT
CASSLRWQVNTEAFF
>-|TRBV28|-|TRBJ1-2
TGTGCCAGCAGTTTACGGGAGGGATATGGCTACACCTTC
CASSLREGYGYTF
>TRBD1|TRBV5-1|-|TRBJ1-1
TGCGCCAGCAGCTCTTCAGGGGGTGGGAACACTGAAGCTTTCTTT
CASSSSGGGNTEAFF
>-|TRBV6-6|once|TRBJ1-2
TGTGCCAGCAGTAAGGGAGGAGGCTACACCTTC
CASSKGGGYTF
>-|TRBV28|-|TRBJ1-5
TGTGCCAGCACCCCCACAGGGTCCGGACAGCCCCAGCATTTT
CASTPTGSGQPQHF
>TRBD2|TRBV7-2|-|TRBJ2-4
TGTGCCAGCAGCTCCCCGGGACTAGCGGGAGGGCCGGCCAAAAACATTCAGTACTTC
CASSSPGLAGGPAKNIQYF
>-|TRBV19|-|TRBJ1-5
TGTGCCAGTAGCTCCACGGCGGATCAGCCCCAGCATTTT
CASSSTADQPQHF
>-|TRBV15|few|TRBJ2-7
TGTGCCACCAGCAGAGTCCGGAGCGAGCAGTACTTC
CATSRVRSEQYF
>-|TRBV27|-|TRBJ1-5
TGTGCCAGCAGTTTTCAGGGCTCTAACTCAAGGCCCCAGCATTTT
CASSFQGSNSRPQHF
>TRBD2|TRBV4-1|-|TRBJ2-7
TGCGCCAGCAGCCAAGAGAATCCGGGAGGTTTCTCCTACGAGCAGTACTTC
CASSQENPGGFSYEQYF
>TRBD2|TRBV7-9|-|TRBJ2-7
TGTGCCAGCAGCTTAGGAAGCGGGACTAGCGTCTACGAGCAGTACTTC
CASSLGSGTSVYEQYF
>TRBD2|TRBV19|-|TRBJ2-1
TGTGCCAGTAGTATGGGATTTGGACTAGCGGCCTACAATGAGCAGTTCTTC
CASSMGFGLAAYNEQFF
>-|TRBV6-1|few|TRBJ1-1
TGTGCCAGCAGTGAACTACGTGGGCAGGCCCTCCGTGAAGCTTTCTTT
CASSELRGQALREAFF
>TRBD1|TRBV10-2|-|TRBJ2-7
TGCGCCAGCAGAGCCGGGGCAGGGGGTTCCTACGAGCAGTACTTC
CASRAGAGGSYEQYF
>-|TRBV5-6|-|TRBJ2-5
TGTGCCAGCAGCCCCGGGGGTCAAGAGACCCAGTACTTC
CASSPGGQETQYF